The rows below give T cell receptor beta chains drawn from one sample of a study of cytomegalovirus exposure and HLA in healthy donors. Libraries were prepared by immunoSEQ multiplex PCR; TCRdb keeps only in-frame clonotypes and omits some of them. The data show 150,000 to 200,000 clones, about 78% seen once. The sample consisted of PBMCs. The receptors originated from a man aged 55 to 70 in good health and CMV-seronegative. The CDR3 runs from the conserved cysteine through the conserved F or W.

V gene	J gene	CDR3 length	CDR3 protein
TRBV18	TRBJ2-3	18	CASSPMGQGFLGSDTQYF
TRBV11-2	TRBJ2-7	13	CASSLGRGDEQYF
TRBV7-8	TRBJ1-1	17	CASSLVGSFRVNTEAFF
TRBV27	TRBJ2-7	14	CASRPTGGGYEQYF
TRBV4-3	TRBJ2-7	15	CASSQDPSRVHEQYF
TRBV28	TRBJ1-5	14	CASSSGGANQPQHF
TRBV12-5	TRBJ2-2	16	CASGPRAGGITGELFF
TRBV7-6	TRBJ2-1	14	CASGGAFPYNEQFF
TRBV15	TRBJ2-3	18	CATSIPSGSLTSTDTQYF
TRBV6-6	TRBJ2-3	16	CASSGLAGGPGDTQYF
TRBV30	TRBJ1-2	15	CAWSVQGTGHYGYTF
TRBV7-2	TRBJ2-2	15	CASSPGQANTGELFF
TRBV27	TRBJ2-3	20	CASSLSEGTGGYRGTDTQYF
TRBV5-1	TRBJ1-5	15	CASSLDPGRGQPQHF
TRBV7-9	TRBJ1-1	16	CASSLAVLGPNTEAFF
TRBV29-1	TRBJ2-7	16	CSTYGQGADGIYKQYF
TRBV28	TRBJ2-1	18	CASSSGVAGDLSHNEQFF
TRBV5-4	TRBJ1-4	13	CASSLSGNEKLFF
TRBV2	TRBJ1-2	13	CASSPEDNYGYTF
TRBV21-1	TRBJ1-6	16	CASSKGGTGGNSPLHF
TRBV5-6	TRBJ2-1	16	CASSLVLADSYNEQFF
TRBV7-6	TRBJ2-1	16	CASSWSGAGAYNEQFF
TRBV28	TRBJ2-1	13	CATQGGAYNEQFF
TRBV5-1	TRBJ2-3	14	CASSPEGSADTQYF
TRBV6-1	TRBJ2-7	15	CASSEGTGLGYEQYF
TRBV29-1	TRBJ2-7	13	CSAGGASSSEQYF
TRBV29-1	TRBJ2-7	12	CSAGTGAYEQYF
TRBV5-4	TRBJ2-5	13	CASSLKAEETQYF
TRBV6-5	TRBJ2-7	13	CASRGDRGREQYF
TRBV5-1	TRBJ2-7	14	CASSLAGQLTEQYF
TRBV19	TRBJ2-7	13	CASSPTGTNEQYF
TRBV2	TRBJ1-6	15	CASSPGVEGNSPLHF
TRBV7-6	TRBJ2-7	13	CASSSTRQARRYF
TRBV13	TRBJ1-4	14	CASSIRGPIEKLFF
TRBV29-1	TRBJ1-1	11	CSVPGGTEAFF
TRBV19	TRBJ1-1	13	CASSARTDTEAFF
TRBV27	TRBJ2-7	17	CASSPHLLAGDNYEQYF